This entry features one T cell receptor beta chain sequence. Its specificity is not known. The sample originates from a study of T cell responses to AZD1222 COVID-19 vaccine. Broader study findings: Without day 14 samples, only post-peak T cell repertoires were studied. Females outnumbered males among donors, who were mostly white British; clonal diversity was possibly underestimated. Across spike, vaccine-associated CD4 TCRs were found, dominant at 160-218 and 743-854. With two AZD1222 doses given, Spike-specific TCR breadth and depth both rose.

Produced via immunoSEQ multiplex PCR; TCRdb's table is partial and in-frame only. The sample holds about 150,000 clones, approximately 87% seen once. Sequencing was performed on peripheral blood, taken on day 0 of MenACWY control vaccination. The receptor comes from an adult in good health.

CDR3 protein: CASSEAGQGRAFF. The CDR3 bases are TGTGCCAGCAGTGAAGCGGGGCAGGGCCGAGCTTTCTTT. This chain joins TRBV6-1 and TRBJ1-1, with D possibly matching TRBD1 (5 bases). Between the trimmed V and J ends, which lost 0 bases and 10 bases, there was a span of 12 bases. CDR3 size: 13 residues. Germline V gene sequence: CDR1 MNHNS, CDR2 SASEGT.